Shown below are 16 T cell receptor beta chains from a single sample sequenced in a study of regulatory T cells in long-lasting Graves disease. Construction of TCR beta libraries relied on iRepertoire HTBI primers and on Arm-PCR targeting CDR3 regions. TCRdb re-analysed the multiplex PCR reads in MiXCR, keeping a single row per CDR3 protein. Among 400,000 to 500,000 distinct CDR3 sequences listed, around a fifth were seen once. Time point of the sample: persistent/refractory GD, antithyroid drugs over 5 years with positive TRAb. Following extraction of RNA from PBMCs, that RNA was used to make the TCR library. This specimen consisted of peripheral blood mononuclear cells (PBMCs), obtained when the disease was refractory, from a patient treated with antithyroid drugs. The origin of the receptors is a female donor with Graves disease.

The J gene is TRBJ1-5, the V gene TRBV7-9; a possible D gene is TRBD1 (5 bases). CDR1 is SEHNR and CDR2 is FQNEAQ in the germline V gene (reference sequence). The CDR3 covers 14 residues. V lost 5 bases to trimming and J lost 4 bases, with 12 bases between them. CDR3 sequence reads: CASSPSRGNQPQHF. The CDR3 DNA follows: TGTGCCAGCAGCCCCTCGCGGGGGAATCAGCCCCAGCATTTT.

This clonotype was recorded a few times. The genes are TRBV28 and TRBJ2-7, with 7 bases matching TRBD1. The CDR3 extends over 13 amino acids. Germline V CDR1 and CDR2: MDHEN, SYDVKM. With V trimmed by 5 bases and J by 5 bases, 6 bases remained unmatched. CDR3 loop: CASSVTGLDEQYF. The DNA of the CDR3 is TGTGCCAGCAGTGTGACAGGGCTCGACGAGCAGTACTTC.

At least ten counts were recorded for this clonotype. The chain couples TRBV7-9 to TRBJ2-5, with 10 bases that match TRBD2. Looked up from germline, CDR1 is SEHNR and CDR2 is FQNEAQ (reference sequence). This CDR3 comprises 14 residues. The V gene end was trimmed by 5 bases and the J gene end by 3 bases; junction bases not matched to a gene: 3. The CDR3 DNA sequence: TGTGCCAGCAGCCTTCTAGCGGGGGAAGAGACCCAGTACTTC. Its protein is CASSLLAGEETQYF.

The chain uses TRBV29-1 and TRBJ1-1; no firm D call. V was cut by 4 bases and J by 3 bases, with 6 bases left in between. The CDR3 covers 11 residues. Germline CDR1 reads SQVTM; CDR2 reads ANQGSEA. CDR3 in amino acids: CSVGRYTEAFF. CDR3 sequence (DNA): TGCAGCGTTGGTCGGTACACTGAAGCTTTCTTT.

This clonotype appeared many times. DNA for the CDR3: TGTGCCAGCAGCTTTGTCACACAGGAAGAGCAGTTCTTC. Its translation: CASSFVTQEEQFF. The J gene is TRBJ2-1, the V gene TRBV7-6; D is possibly TRBD1 (5 bases). V was pared by 3 bases and J by 10 bases, with 13 bases between. CDR3 length equals 13 residues. CDR1 is SGHVS and CDR2 is FNYEAQ in the germline V gene.

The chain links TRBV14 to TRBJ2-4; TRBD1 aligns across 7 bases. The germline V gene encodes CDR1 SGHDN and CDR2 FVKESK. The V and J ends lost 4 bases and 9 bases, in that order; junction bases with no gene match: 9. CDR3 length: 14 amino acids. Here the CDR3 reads CASSPTGLYGIQYF. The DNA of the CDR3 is TGTGCCAGCAGCCCGACAGGGTTATACGGCATTCAGTACTTC. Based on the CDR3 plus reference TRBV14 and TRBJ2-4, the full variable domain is EAGVTQFPSHSVIEKGQTVTLRCDPISGHDNLYWYRRVMGKEIKFLLHFVKESKQDESGMPNNRFLAERTGGTYSTLKVQPAELEDSGVYFCASSPTGLYGIQYFGAGTRLSVL.

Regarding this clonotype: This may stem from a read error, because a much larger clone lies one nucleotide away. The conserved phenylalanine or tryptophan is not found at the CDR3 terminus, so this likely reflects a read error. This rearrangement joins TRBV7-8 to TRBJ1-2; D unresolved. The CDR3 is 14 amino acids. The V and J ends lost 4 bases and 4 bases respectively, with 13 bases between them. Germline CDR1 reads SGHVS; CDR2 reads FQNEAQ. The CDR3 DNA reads TGTGCCAGCAGCTCCAGGACGGACGGCTATGGCTACACCCTC. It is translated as CASSSRTDGYGYTL.

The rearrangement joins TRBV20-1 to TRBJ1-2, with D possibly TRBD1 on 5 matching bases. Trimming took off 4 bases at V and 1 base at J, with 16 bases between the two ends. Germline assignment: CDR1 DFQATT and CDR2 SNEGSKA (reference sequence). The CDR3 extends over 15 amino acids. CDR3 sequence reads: CSANRDVGSNYGYTF. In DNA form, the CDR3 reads TGCAGTGCTAATCGGGACGTGGGAAGTAACTATGGCTACACCTTC.

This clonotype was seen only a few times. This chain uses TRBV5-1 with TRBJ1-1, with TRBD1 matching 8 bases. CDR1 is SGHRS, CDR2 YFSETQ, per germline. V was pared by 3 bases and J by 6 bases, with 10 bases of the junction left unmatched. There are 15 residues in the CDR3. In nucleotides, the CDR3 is TGCGCCAGCAGCTCAGTTAATACAGGGGGGTCTGAAGCTTTCTTT. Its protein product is CASSSVNTGGSEAFF.

The CDR3 region has the DNA TGTGCCAGCAGCCTTAAGCGGGGGGCTTTTAGTCAGCCCCAGCATTTT. Its translation: CASSLKRGAFSQPQHF. The rearrangement uses TRBV5-5 and TRBJ1-5, with TRBD1 as a possible D gene (6 bases). The germline CDR1 and CDR2 sequences are SGHKS and YYEKEE (reference sequence). Trimming removed 4 bases from V and 6 bases from J, with 20 bases in between. The CDR3 contains 16 residues.

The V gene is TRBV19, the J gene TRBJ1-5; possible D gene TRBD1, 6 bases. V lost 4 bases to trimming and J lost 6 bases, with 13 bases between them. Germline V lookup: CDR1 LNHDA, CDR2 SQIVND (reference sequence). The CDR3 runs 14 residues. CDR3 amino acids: CASSTTGLGQPQHF. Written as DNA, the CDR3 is TGTGCCAGTAGTACAACAGGGTTAGGTCAGCCCCAGCATTTT.

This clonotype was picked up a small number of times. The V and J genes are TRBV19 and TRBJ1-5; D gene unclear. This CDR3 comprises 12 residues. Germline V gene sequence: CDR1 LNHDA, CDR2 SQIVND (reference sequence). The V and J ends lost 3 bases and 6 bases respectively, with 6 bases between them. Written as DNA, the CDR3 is TGTGCCAGTAGTATCCCAGGTCAGCCCCAGCATTTT. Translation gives CASSIPGQPQHF.

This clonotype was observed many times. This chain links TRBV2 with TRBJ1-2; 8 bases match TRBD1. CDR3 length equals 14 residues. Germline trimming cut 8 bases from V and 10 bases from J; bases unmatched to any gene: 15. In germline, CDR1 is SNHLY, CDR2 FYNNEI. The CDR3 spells CASDFTGTGDIYTF. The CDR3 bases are TGTGCCAGCGACTTTACCGGGACAGGTGATATCTACACCTTC.

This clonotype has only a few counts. CDR3: CSATGTGAQNTEAFF. Written as DNA, the CDR3 is TGCAGTGCAACCGGGACAGGGGCCCAGAACACTGAAGCTTTCTTT. The genes are TRBV20-1 and TRBJ1-1; TRBD1 matches at 10 bases. CDR1 DFQATT and CDR2 SNEGSKA come from the germline V gene (reference sequence). The V gene end was trimmed by 6 bases and the J gene end by 1 base; junction bases not matched to a gene: 8. This CDR3 region has 15 residues.

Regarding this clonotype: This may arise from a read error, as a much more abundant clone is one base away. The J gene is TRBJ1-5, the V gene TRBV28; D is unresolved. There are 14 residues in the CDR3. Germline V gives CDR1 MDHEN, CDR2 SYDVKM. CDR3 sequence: CASSEPGSNRPQHF. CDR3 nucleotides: TGTGCCAGCAGTGAGCCGGGGAGCAATCGGCCCCAGCATTTT.

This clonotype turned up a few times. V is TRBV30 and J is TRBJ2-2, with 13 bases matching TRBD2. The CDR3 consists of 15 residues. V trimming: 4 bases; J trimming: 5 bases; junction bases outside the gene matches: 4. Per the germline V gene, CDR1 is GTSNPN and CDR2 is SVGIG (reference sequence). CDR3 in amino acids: CAWNQGLAGTGELFF. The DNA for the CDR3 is TGTGCCTGGAACCAGGGACTAGCGGGAACCGGGGAGCTGTTTTTT.